The 31 T cell receptor beta chains reported below all come from one sample, sequenced in a study of beta chain features in type 1 diabetes. Sequencing targeted expressed TCRB transcripts, as all isolated RNA had been reverse transcribed. This table comes from immunoSEQ multiplex PCR, and its TCRdb copy is limited to in-frame clones, with some not included. The table lists a few hundred thousand clones, approximately 25% of them singletons. These receptors have no identified antigens. Findings of the study overall: There was a moderate but significant shortening of TCRB CDR3s in all four CD4+ subsets of Type 1 diabetes patients.

The sample was naive CD4+ T cells from blood. The receptors originated from a woman aged 25 to 39 with type 1 diabetes.

The chain combines TRBV10-3 with TRBJ2-3; 8 bases match TRBD2. Looked up from germline, CDR1 is ENHRY and CDR2 is SYGVKD. V lost 11 bases to trimming and J lost 7 bases; unmatched junction nucleotides: 11. CDR3 length equals 13 residues. The CDR3: CAAQFSGTHTQYF. The CDR3 DNA follows: TGTGCCGCACAATTTAGCGGGACGCATACGCAGTATTTT.

This chain connects TRBV2 to TRBJ1-4, with D tentatively TRBD1 (6 bases). The V end was cut by 11 bases, the J end by 5 bases, with 15 bases between. The CDR3 has 13 residues. Germline V gives CDR1 SNHLY, CDR2 FYNNEI. CDR3 bases: TGTGCCGCGGCCGGACAGTGGAATGAAAAACTGTTTTTT. It translates to CAAAGQWNEKLFF.

The rearrangement joins TRBV25-1 to TRBJ2-5; 7 positions agree with TRBD2. This CDR3 is built from 14 residues. V lost 2 bases to trimming and J lost 7 bases; unmatched junction nucleotides: 7. Per germline, CDR1 MGHDK and CDR2 SYGVNS. The CDR3 DNA is TGTGCCAGCAGTGAAGCCGGGACTATTGGGACCCAGTACTTC. Amino acids: CASSEAGTIGTQYF.

This chain connects TRBV10-3 to TRBJ2-5; no definite D call. There are 13 residues in the CDR3. The germline V and J ends were trimmed by 2 bases and 4 bases, with 8 bases remaining between them. Germline assignment: CDR1 ENHRY and CDR2 SYGVKD. The CDR3 coding sequence is TGTGCCATCAGTGAGGGCAGGTCAGAGACCCAGTACTTC. It encodes CAISEGRSETQYF.

This clone was seen more than once but under ten times. The chain is built from TRBV27 and TRBJ2-7, with no clear D. Germline V gene sequence: CDR1 MNHEY, CDR2 SMNVEV (reference sequence). Between the trimmed V and J ends, which lost 5 bases and 6 bases, there was a span of 14 bases. The CDR3 consists of 13 residues. CDR3 amino acids: CASSQRASVEQYF. The CDR3 DNA reads as TGTGCCAGCAGTCAGCGAGCCTCGGTCGAGCAGTACTTC.

V and J are TRBV19 and TRBJ2-7; D not resolved. Germline CDR1 and CDR2: LNHDA and SQIVND (reference sequence). CDR3 length: 10 amino acids. V lost 7 bases and J lost 7, with 8 bases in between. The CDR3 reads CASMFREQYF. In DNA, the CDR3 is TGTGCCAGTATGTTCCGGGAGCAGTACTTC.

This chain joins TRBV13 and TRBJ2-3, with D perhaps TRBD2 (6 bases). This CDR3 has 17 residues. With 1 base removed from V and 0 bases from J, the gap between germline ends came to 14 bases. Germline V gene data show CDR1 as PRHDT and CDR2 as FYEKMQ (reference sequence). The CDR3, as DNA: TGTGCCAGCAGCTTAGCTCCCTCTAGCGATAGCACAGATACGCAGTATTTT. Translating it yields CASSLAPSSDSTDTQYF.

The table lists this clone with a few counts. The J gene is TRBJ2-7, the V gene TRBV30, with unresolved D. This CDR3 has 11 amino acids. Trimming shortened V by 1 base and J by 6 bases, and 7 bases separated the two germline ends. Germline V lookup: CDR1 GTSNPN, CDR2 SVGIG (reference sequence). The DNA for the CDR3 is TGTGCCTGGAGTGGTGCGCGCGAGCAGTACTTC. Encoded protein: CAWSGAREQYF.

This chain links TRBV7-2 with TRBJ1-5; D uncertain. The CDR3 totals 15 residues. Deletions cut 2 bases from V and 6 bases from J, with 14 bases between. Germline loops: CDR1 SGHTA, CDR2 FQGNSA. This CDR3 reads CASSLPLAVGQPQHF. The CDR3 DNA is TGTGCCAGCAGCTTACCCCTCGCGGTTGGTCAGCCCCAGCATTTT.

The chain carries TRBV9 and TRBJ1-2, with 8 positions matching TRBD1. The CDR3 totals 16 residues. Trimming took 0 bases from V and 4 from J; bases not matched to a gene: 8. In germline, CDR1 is SGDLS, CDR2 YYNGEE. The chain's CDR3 is CASSVDASTGVYGYTF. The CDR3 nucleotides read TGTGCCAGCAGCGTAGATGCATCGACAGGGGTCTATGGCTACACCTTC.

V and J are TRBV5-1 and TRBJ2-7, with 7 bases that match TRBD1. Germline CDR1 SGHRS, CDR2 YFSETQ. Unmatched junction bases numbered 10, after V lost 4 bases and J lost 6 bases. The CDR3 has 14 amino acids. The CDR3 coding sequence is TGCGCCAGCAGCACGATGACAGGGCTCGCCGAGCAGTACTTC. This codes for CASSTMTGLAEQYF.

There are a few counts of this clone. The J gene is TRBJ2-2, the V gene TRBV25-1; 11 bases match TRBD2. The germline V gene encodes CDR1 MGHDK and CDR2 SYGVNS. The CDR3 is 17 amino acids. V dropped 5 bases and J dropped 0; count of bases not matched to a gene: 5. The CDR3 spells CASSTTSGAANTGELFF. In nucleotides, the CDR3 is TGTGCCAGCAGTACGACTAGCGGGGCCGCGAACACCGGGGAGCTGTTTTTT.

This clone appeared a few times. J is TRBJ1-2 and V is TRBV20-1; 8 bases are shared with TRBD1. This CDR3 is built from 11 residues. Germline-derived CDR1 and CDR2 are DFQATT and SNEGSKA (reference sequence). With V trimmed by 5 bases and J by 13 bases, 9 bases remained unmatched. Here the CDR3 reads CSAPNGQGGTF. The CDR3 DNA sequence: TGCAGTGCTCCTAATGGACAGGGAGGCACCTTC.

V and J are TRBV30 and TRBJ1-1; TRBD1 might be the D (6 bases). The CDR3 sequence is 12 residues long. Germline V gene lookup returns CDR1 GTSNPN and CDR2 SVGIG (reference sequence). Trimming took off 5 bases at V and 2 bases at J, with 9 bases between the two ends. CDR3 sequence (DNA): TGTGCCTGGGACAGGTTTAACACTGAAGCTTTCTTT. It is translated as CAWDRFNTEAFF.

This clone occurred a few times. The chain employs TRBV10-3 and TRBJ2-1, with 11 bases aligning to TRBD2. There are 15 residues in the CDR3. Germline V gene lookup returns CDR1 ENHRY and CDR2 SYGVKD. With V trimmed by 4 bases and J by 5 bases, 4 bases remained unmatched. The CDR3 DNA reads TGTGCCATCAGTGGTCAACTAGCGGGAGACAATGAGCAGTTCTTC. Translated, it gives CAISGQLAGDNEQFF.

The chain couples TRBV21-1 to TRBJ2-1; the table's D call TRBD1 went unverified against the DNA. TRBV21-1 is a pseudogene locus. This CDR3 spans 11 amino acids. CDR3 sequence (DNA): TGTGCCAGCAGCAAACAGGGTCAGCAGTTCTTC. It is translated as CASSKQGQQFF.

This clone was counted only a few times. The chain joins TRBV5-4 to TRBJ2-3; D is uncertain. With 0 bases removed from V and 4 bases from J, the gap between germline ends came to 12 bases. CDR3 length: 15 amino acids. Germline V gene lookup returns CDR1 SGHNT and CDR2 YYREEE (reference sequence). The CDR3 sequence is CASSLGLGEADTQYF. CDR3 nucleotides: TGTGCCAGCAGCTTGGGGCTAGGAGAGGCAGATACGCAGTATTTT.

This clone appeared once. This chain connects TRBV9 to TRBJ2-1; 8 bases agree with TRBD1. Germline trimming cut 4 bases from V and 4 bases from J; bases unmatched to any gene: 7. CDR3 size: 15 residues. Per germline, CDR1 SGDLS and CDR2 YYNGEE. The CDR3, as DNA: TGTGCCAGCAGCAGCCGGGACAGGCCTTACAATGAGCAGTTCTTC. It encodes CASSSRDRPYNEQFF.

J is TRBJ2-3 and V is TRBV30, with 7 bases lining up with TRBD2. With 1 base clipped from V and 1 base from J, the junction kept 5 bases outside the gene matches. Germline CDR1 and CDR2: GTSNPN and SVGIG (reference sequence). CDR3 size: 15 residues. CDR3 residues: CAWSGSAGRTDTQYF. DNA for the CDR3: TGTGCCTGGAGTGGCTCAGCGGGACGCACAGATACGCAGTATTTT.

The V and J genes are TRBV29-1 and TRBJ2-1, with 10 bases that match TRBD2. The V and J ends lost 6 bases and 10 bases, in that order; junction bases with no gene match: 12. The CDR3 consists of 14 residues. In germline, CDR1 is SQVTM, CDR2 ANQGSEA. CDR3 bases: TGCAGCGTACGGCCTAGCGGGAGTGACGGGGAGCAGTTCTTC. Its translation: CSVRPSGSDGEQFF.

The table lists this clone with a few counts. The chain couples TRBV28 to TRBJ1-2, with D perhaps matching TRBD1 (6 bases). CDR3 length equals 14 residues. V was pared by 6 bases and J by 2 bases, with 13 bases between. The germline V gene encodes CDR1 MDHEN and CDR2 SYDVKM. CDR3 nucleotide sequence: TGTGCCAGCAGCTTCAGGGGCCCGAACTATGGCTACACCTTC. This sequence encodes CASSFRGPNYGYTF.

This rearrangement joins TRBV9 to TRBJ2-1, with 8 bases matching TRBD2. V shed 5 bases and J 7 bases; nucleotides not matched to a gene: 11. Germline V gives CDR1 SGDLS, CDR2 YYNGEE. This CDR3 region has 15 residues. In nucleotides, the CDR3 is TGTGCCAGCAGTGCGCTTATAGCGGGATGGAATGAGCAGTTCTTC. Translating gives CASSALIAGWNEQFF.

The V gene is TRBV11-3, the J gene TRBJ2-5, with a possible D match to TRBD2 (5 bases). Looked up from germline, CDR1 is SGHNT and CDR2 is YENEEA. The CDR3 has 13 amino acids. V shed 1 base and J shed 6 bases, with 9 bases lying between them. This chain's CDR3 is CASSLAGGKTQYF. The CDR3, as DNA: TGTGCCAGCAGCTTAGCCGGAGGAAAGACCCAGTACTTC.

This clone was counted a few times. The J gene is TRBJ2-1, the V gene TRBV9; 12 bases map to TRBD2. CDR1 and CDR2 (germline): SGDLS, YYNGEE. The junction had 17 bases not matched to a gene; V was cut back by 4 bases and J by 9 bases. This CDR3 has 18 amino acids. The CDR3 nucleotides are TGTGCCAGCAGCCCACGACTAGCGGGAGTTGCCTACGGGGTTGAGCAGTTCTTC. Residues: CASSPRLAGVAYGVEQFF.

This clone has just a few counts. V and J are TRBV18 and TRBJ2-7; weak D call: TRBD1 (6 bases). This CDR3 is built from 14 residues. Germline CDR1 is KGHSH and CDR2 is LQKENI. Trimming pared 4 bases from V and 4 bases from J, leaving 14 bases between. CDR3 region: CASSLLQGPYEQYF. The CDR3 region has the DNA TGTGCCAGCTCACTCCTCCAGGGGCCGTACGAGCAGTACTTC.

V is TRBV29-1 and J is TRBJ1-2; 8 bases agree with TRBD1. V gave up 0 bases and J gave up 0 bases; unmatched junction bases: 6. This CDR3 comprises 16 residues. CDR1 SQVTM and CDR2 ANQGSEA come from the germline V gene. CDR3 amino acids: CSVEEWDRPSNYGYTF. The CDR3 DNA follows: TGCAGCGTTGAAGAATGGGACAGGCCTTCTAACTATGGCTACACCTTC.

In this sample, this clone turned up a few times. This chain connects TRBV18 to TRBJ2-6, with 8 bases lining up with TRBD1. The V segment lost 2 bases and the J segment 1 base; nucleotides outside the gene matches: 4. Germline CDR1 and CDR2: KGHSH and LQKENI. This CDR3 spans 17 amino acids. The CDR3 DNA follows: TGTGCCAGCTCACCAATACAGGGGGGATCTGGGGCCAACGTCCTGACTTTC. Translating it yields CASSPIQGGSGANVLTF.

This clone is a singleton in its sample. The chain links TRBV5-1 to TRBJ1-2, with 12 bases matching TRBD1. With 2 bases clipped from V and 3 bases from J, the junction kept 8 bases outside the gene matches. Germline V lookup: CDR1 SGHRS, CDR2 YFSETQ. This CDR3 contains 17 residues. The CDR3: CASSFRDRGRADYGYTF. CDR3 sequence (DNA): TGCGCCAGCAGCTTCAGGGACAGGGGGCGTGCTGACTATGGCTACACCTTC.

The chain links TRBV5-1 to TRBJ2-3; 11 nucleotides line up with TRBD2. CDR3 size: 17 residues. The J segment lost 4 bases and the V segment lost 0 bases, leaving 7 bases of the junction unmatched. Germline loops: CDR1 SGHRS, CDR2 YFSETQ. The CDR3 protein is CASSLDLAGGLADTQYF. As DNA, the CDR3 is TGCGCCAGCAGCTTGGACTTAGCGGGAGGGCTAGCAGATACGCAGTATTTT.

The J gene is TRBJ2-5, the V gene TRBV7-6, with unresolved D. This CDR3 is 13 amino acids long. V lost 5 bases to trimming and J lost 5 bases, with 12 bases between them. The germline V gene has CDR1 SGHVS and CDR2 FNYEAQ. The CDR3 here is CASSRRVQETQYF. CDR3 bases: TGTGCCAGCAGCCGACGGGTTCAGGAGACCCAGTACTTC.

This clone turned up a few times. The rearrangement joins TRBV5-1 to TRBJ2-5, with a tentative D call TRBD2 (6 bases). The germline V and J ends were trimmed by 3 bases and 7 bases, with 19 bases remaining between them. Germline V CDR1 and CDR2: SGHRS, YFSETQ. The CDR3 has 15 residues. The CDR3 DNA reads TGCGCCAGCAGCTCCGAAGGGGAAACCGGGGGGACCCAGTACTTC. Amino acids: CASSSEGETGGTQYF.